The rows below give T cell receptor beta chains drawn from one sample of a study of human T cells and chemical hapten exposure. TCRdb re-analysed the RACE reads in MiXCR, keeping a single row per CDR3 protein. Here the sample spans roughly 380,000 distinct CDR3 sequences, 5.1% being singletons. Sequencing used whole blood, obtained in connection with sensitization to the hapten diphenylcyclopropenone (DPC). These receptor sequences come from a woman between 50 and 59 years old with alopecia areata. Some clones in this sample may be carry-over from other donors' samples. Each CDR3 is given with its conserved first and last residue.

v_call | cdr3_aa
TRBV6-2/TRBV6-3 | CASSFSGAGELFF
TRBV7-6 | CASSLGGQGETNTEAFF
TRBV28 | CASSGTGGTEAFF
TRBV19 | CASSMGQAVNEQFF
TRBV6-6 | CASSLLTRADTQYF
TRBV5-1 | CASSLPTPNPGELFF
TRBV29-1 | CSVPGAGGTNEKLFF
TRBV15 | CATSRDPGLGQPQHF
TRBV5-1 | CASSSALGGVTGANVLTF
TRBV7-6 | CASSLHAAGGDNEQFF
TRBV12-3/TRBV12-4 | CASRRQSSYNEQFF
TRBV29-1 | CSATQGLNTEAFF
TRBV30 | CAGYQGTAEAFF
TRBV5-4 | CASSPAGTGSSGANVLTF
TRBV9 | CASSVGGSSYNSPLHF
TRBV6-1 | CASGAPAGPRTSGRAVSETQYF
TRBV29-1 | CSVEINSKGYTF
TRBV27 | CASSDRLNQPQHF
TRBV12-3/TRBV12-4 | CASRDTSGRGFETQYF
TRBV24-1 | CATSEPGQGKAFF
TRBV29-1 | CSVRQPLAKNIQYF
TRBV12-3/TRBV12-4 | CASSSLGHRIAQPQHF
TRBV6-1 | CASSEHRGGGGTEAFF
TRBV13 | CASSFPMGSSYEQYF
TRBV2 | CASSLDRGIQETQYF